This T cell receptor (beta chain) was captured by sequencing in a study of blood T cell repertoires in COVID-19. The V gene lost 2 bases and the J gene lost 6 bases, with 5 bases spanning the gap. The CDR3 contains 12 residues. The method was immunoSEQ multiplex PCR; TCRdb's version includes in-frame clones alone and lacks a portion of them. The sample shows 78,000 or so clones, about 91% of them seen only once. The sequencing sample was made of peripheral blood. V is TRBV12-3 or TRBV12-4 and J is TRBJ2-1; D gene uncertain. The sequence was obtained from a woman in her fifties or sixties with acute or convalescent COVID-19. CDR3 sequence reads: CASSLLFNEQFF. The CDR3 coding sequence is TGTGCCAGCAGTTTACTTTTCAATGAGCAGTTCTTC.